This T cell receptor beta chain was recovered during a study of blood T cell repertoires in COVID-19. In the study overall: Acute and convalescent COVID-19 specimens originated in the United States, Italy and Spain. Sources were T cells, B-cell-depleted T cells, or PBMCs; the material itself was cDNA or gDNA.

Per the original data handling: Nucleated cell counts were estimated from reference gene primer amplification. The protocol was immunoSEQ multiplex PCR, while the TCRdb copy is restricted to in-frame clones and leaves out a portion. The V and J calls and the clone size are those of that table, but D and trimming were determined from the DNA. In the table there are more than 150,000 clones, around 87% of which are singletons. Sequencing input: peripheral blood. This receptor was taken from a man aged 40-49 years with active or convalescent COVID-19.

The DNA for the CDR3 is TGTGCCAGCACCCTGGGCGGGGGATCTGGGGCCAACGTCCTGACTTTC. Protein product: CASTLGGGSGANVLTF. This sequence joins TRBV5-6 and TRBJ2-6; 7 nucleotides match TRBD2. The CDR3 contains 16 residues. Germline CDR1 SGHDT, CDR2 YYEEEE. Germline trimming cut 6 bases from V and 1 base from J; bases unmatched to any gene: 7.